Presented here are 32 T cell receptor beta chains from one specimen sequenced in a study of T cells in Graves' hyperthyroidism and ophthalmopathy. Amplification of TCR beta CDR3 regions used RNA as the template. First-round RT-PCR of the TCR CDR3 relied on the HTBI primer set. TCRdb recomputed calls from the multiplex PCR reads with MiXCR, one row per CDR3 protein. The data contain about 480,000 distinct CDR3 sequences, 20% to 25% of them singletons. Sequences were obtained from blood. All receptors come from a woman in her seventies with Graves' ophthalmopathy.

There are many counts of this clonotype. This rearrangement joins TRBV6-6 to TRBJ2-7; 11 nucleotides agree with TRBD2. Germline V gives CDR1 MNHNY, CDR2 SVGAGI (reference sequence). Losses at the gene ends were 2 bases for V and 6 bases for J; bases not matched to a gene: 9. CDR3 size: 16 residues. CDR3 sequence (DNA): TGTGCCAGCAGTTACCTGGCTAGCGGGAGGTTGGGCGAGCAGTACTTC. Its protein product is CASSYLASGRLGEQYF.

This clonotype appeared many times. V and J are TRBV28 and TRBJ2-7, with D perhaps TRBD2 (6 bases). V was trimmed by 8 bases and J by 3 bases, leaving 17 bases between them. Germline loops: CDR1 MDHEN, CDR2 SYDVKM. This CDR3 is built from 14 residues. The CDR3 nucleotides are TGTGCCAGCGAGGCGGCGGGATCAGTCTACGAGCAGTACTTC. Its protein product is CASEAAGSVYEQYF. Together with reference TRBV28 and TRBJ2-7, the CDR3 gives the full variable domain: DVKVTQSSRYLVKRTGEKVFLECVQDMDHENMFWYRQDPGLGLRLIYFSYDVKMKEKGDIPEGYSVSREKKERFSLILESASTNQTSMYLCASEAAGSVYEQYFGPGTRLTVT.

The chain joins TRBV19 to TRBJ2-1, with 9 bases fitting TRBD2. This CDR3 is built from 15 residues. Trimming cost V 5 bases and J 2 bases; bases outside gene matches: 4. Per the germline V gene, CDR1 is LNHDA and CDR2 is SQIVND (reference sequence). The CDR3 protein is CASSSSGTAYNEQFF. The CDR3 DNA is TGTGCCAGTAGTTCTAGCGGGACCGCCTACAATGAGCAGTTCTTC.

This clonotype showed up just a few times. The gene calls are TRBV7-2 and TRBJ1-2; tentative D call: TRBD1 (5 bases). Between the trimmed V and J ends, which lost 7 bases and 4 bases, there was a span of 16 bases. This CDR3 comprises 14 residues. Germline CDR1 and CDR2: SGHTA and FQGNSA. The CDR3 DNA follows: TGTGCCAGCAACTCGCAGGCAGGGAGCTATGGCTACACCTTC. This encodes CASNSQAGSYGYTF.

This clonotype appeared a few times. In DNA form, the CDR3 reads TGTGCCAGCAGTTTAGGGACCCGGGGAAATAATTCACCCCTCCACTTT. Its translation is CASSLGTRGNNSPLHF. V is TRBV28 and J is TRBJ1-6; maybe TRBD1 (5 bases). CDR1 and CDR2 (germline): MDHEN, SYDVKM. V dropped 2 bases and J dropped 5 bases, with 13 bases sitting between them. The CDR3 is 16 residues long.

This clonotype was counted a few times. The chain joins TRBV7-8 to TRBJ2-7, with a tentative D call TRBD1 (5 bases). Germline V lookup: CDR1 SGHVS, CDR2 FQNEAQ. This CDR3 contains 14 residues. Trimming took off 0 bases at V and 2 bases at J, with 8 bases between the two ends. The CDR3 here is CASSLAARAYEQYF. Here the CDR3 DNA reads TGTGCCAGCAGCTTAGCGGCCAGGGCCTACGAGCAGTACTTC.

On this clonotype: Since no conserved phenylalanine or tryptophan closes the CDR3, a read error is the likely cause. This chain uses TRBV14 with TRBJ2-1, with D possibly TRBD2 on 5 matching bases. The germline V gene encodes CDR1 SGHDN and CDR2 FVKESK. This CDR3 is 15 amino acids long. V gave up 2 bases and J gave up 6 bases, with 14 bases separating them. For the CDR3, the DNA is TGTGCCAGCAGCCAATCAGCAGGAGGAGGCAATGAGCAGTTCTCC. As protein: CASSQSAGGGNEQFS.

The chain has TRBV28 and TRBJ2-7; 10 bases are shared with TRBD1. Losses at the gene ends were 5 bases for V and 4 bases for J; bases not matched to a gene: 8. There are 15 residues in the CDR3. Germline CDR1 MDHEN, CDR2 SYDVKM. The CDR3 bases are TGTGCCAGCAGTGCCTCGACAGGGGGCGGGTACGAGCAGTACTTC. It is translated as CASSASTGGGYEQYF.

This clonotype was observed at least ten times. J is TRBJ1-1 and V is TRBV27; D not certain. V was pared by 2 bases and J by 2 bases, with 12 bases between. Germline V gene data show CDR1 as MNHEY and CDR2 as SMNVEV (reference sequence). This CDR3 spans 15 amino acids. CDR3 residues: CASSLNPPDNTEAFF. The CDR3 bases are TGTGCCAGCAGTTTAAACCCACCGGATAACACTGAAGCTTTCTTT.

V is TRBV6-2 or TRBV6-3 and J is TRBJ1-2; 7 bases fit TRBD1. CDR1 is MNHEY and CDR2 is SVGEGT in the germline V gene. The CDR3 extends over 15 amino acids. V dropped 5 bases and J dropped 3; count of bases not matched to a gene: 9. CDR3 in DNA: TGTGCCAGCAGTGCACACCTTCAGGGGGACTATGGCTACACCTTC. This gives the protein CASSAHLQGDYGYTF.

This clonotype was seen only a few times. CDR3 amino acids: CASSYGQTTLELFF. For the CDR3, the DNA is TGTGCCAGCAGTTACGGGCAGACTACGTTGGAGCTGTTTTTT. The gene calls are TRBV6-5 and TRBJ2-2, with TRBD2 as a possible D gene (5 bases). This CDR3 has 14 residues. Per the germline V gene, CDR1 is MNHEY and CDR2 is SVGAGI. Trimming pared 2 bases from V and 10 bases from J, leaving 14 bases between.

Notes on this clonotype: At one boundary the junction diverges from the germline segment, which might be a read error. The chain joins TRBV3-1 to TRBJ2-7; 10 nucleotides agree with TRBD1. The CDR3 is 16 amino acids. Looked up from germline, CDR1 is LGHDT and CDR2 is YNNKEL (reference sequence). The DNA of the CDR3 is TGTGCCAGCAGCCGTATGGACAGGGGGGAACATTACGGGCAGTACTTC. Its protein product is CASSRMDRGEHYGQYF.

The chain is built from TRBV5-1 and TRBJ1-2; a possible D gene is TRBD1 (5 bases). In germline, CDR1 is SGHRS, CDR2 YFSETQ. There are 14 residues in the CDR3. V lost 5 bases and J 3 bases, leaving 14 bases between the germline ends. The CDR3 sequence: CASRLGDGDYGYTF. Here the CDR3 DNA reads TGCGCCAGCAGGCTAGGGGACGGCGACTATGGCTACACCTTC.

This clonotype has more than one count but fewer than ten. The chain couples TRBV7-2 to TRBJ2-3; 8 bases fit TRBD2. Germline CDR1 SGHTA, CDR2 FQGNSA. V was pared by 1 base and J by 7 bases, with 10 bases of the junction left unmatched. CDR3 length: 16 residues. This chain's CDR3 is CASSLGGGTSSNTQYF. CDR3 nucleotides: TGTGCCAGCAGCTTAGGGGGGGGGACTAGTTCAAATACGCAGTATTTT.

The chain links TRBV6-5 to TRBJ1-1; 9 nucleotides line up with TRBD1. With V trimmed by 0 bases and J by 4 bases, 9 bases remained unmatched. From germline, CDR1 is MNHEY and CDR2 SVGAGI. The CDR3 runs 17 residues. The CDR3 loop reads CASSYSGQGRMTTEAFF. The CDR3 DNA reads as TGTGCCAGCAGTTACTCCGGACAGGGGCGTATGACCACTGAAGCTTTCTTT.

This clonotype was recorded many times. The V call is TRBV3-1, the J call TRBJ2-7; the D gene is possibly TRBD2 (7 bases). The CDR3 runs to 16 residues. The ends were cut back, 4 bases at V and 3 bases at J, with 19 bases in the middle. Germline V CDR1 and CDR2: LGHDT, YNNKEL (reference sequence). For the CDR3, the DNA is TGTGCCAGCAGCCCAAGGGGGGGACTAACGGGCTACGAGCAGTACTTC. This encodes CASSPRGGLTGYEQYF.

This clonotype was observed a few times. The CDR3 protein is CASTKQTQETQYF. In nucleotides, the CDR3 is TGTGCCAGCACCAAACAGACCCAAGAGACCCAGTACTTC. This rearrangement joins TRBV6-1 to TRBJ2-5; D is unresolved. The CDR3 is 13 residues long. The V gene's germline CDR1 is MNHNS and CDR2 SASEGT. The ends were cut back, 7 bases at V and 1 base at J, with 10 bases in the middle.

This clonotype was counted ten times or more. The chain's CDR3 is CASSPGLAVTYEQYF. In DNA form, the CDR3 reads TGTGCCAGCAGCCCTGGACTAGCGGTTACCTACGAGCAGTACTTC. The rearrangement links TRBV12-3 or TRBV12-4 to TRBJ2-7; 10 bases are shared with TRBD2. V lost 6 bases, J lost 2 bases, and 7 bases stayed unmatched. CDR3 length equals 15 residues.

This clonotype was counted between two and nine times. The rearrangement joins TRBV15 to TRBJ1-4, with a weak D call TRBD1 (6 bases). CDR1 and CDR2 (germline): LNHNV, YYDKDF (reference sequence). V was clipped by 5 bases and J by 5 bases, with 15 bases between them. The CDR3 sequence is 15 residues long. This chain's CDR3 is CATSPRGRDNEKLFF. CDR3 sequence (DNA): TGTGCCACCAGCCCAAGGGGGAGGGACAATGAAAAACTGTTTTTT.

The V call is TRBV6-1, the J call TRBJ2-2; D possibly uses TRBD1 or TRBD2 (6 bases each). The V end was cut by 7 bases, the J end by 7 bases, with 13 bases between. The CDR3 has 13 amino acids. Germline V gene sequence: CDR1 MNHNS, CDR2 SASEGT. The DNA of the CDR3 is TGTGCCAGCATAAGGGGGGCGGGCGGGGAGCTGTTTTTT. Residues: CASIRGAGGELFF.

The CDR3 DNA follows: TGTGCCAGCAGTTCACAGGGGGCTAATTCACCCCTCCACTTT. Translation gives CASSSQGANSPLHF. V gene TRBV6-5 combines with J gene TRBJ1-6; TRBD1 agrees at 9 bases. Trimming removed 4 bases from V and 6 bases from J; junction bases left unmatched: 1. This CDR3 has 14 amino acids. CDR1 and CDR2 (germline): MNHEY, SVGAGI.

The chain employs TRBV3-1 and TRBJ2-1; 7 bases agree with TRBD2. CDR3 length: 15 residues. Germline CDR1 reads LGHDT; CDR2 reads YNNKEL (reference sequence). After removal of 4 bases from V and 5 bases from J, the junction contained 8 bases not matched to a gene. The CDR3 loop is CASSLPGTTDNEQFF. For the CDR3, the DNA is TGTGCCAGCAGCCTCCCCGGGACTACCGACAATGAGCAGTTCTTC.

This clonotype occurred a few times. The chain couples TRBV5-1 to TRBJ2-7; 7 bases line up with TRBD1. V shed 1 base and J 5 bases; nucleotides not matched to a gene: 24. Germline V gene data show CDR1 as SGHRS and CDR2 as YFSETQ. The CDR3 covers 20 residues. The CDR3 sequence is CASSLIPQGSLRANNHEQYF. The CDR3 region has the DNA TGCGCCAGCAGCTTGATCCCACAGGGGTCGCTTAGGGCGAACAACCACGAGCAGTACTTC. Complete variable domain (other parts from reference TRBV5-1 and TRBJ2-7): KAGVTQTPRYLIKTRGQQVTLSCSPISGHRSVSWYQQTPGQGLQFLFEYFSETQRNKGNFPGRFSGRQFSNSRSEMNVSTLELGDSALYLCASSLIPQGSLRANNHEQYFGPGTRLTVT.

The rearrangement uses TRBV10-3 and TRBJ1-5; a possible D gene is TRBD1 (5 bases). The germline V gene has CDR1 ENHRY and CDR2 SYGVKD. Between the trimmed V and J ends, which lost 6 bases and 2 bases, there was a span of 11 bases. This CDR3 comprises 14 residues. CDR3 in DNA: TGTGCCATCAGCGGGGGGGGGGGCAATCAGCCCCAGCATTTT. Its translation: CAISGGGGNQPQHF.

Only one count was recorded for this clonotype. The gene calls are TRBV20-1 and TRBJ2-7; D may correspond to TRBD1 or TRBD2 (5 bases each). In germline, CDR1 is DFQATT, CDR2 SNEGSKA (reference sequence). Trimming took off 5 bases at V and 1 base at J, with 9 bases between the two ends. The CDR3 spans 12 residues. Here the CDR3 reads CSARDGSYEQYF. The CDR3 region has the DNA TGCAGTGCTCGGGACGGTTCCTACGAGCAGTACTTC.

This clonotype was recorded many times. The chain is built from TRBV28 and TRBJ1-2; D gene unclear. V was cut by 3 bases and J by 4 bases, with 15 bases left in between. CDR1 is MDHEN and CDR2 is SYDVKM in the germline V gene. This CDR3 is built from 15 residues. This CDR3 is CASSFSPLRVYGYTF. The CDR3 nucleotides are TGTGCCAGCAGTTTTTCCCCCCTTAGGGTCTATGGCTACACCTTC.

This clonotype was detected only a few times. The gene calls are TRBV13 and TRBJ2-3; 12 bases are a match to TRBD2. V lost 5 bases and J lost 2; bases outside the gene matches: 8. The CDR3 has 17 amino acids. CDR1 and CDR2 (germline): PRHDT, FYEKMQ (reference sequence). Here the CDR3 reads CASSNGLAGTYTDTQYF. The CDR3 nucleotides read TGTGCCAGCAGCAACGGACTAGCGGGAACATACACAGATACGCAGTATTTT.

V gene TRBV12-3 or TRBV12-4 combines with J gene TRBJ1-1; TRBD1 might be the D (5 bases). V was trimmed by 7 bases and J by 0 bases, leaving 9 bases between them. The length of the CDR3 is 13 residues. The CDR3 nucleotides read TGTGCCAGCACCTGGACATTGAACACTGAAGCTTTCTTT. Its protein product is CASTWTLNTEAFF.

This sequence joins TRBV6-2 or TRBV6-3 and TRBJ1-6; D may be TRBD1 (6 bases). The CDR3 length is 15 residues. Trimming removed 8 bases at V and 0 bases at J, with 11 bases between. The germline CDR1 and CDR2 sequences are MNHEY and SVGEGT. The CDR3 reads CASGQSSSYNSPLHF. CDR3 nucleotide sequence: TGTGCCAGCGGACAGTCGAGCTCCTATAATTCACCCCTCCACTTT.

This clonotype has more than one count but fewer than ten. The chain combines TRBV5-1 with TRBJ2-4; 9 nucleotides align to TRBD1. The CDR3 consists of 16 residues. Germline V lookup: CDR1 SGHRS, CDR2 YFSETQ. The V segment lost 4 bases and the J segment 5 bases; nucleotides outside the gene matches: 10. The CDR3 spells CASSPRTGAGENIQYF. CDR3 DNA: TGCGCCAGCAGCCCTCGGACAGGGGCGGGGGAAAACATTCAGTACTTC.

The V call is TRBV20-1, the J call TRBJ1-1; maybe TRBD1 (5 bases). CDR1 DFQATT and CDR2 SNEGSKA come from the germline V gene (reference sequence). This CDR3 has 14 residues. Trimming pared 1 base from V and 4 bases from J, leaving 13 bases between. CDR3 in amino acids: CSARVPKGVTEAFF. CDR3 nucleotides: TGCAGTGCTAGAGTCCCAAAAGGGGTCACTGAAGCTTTCTTT.

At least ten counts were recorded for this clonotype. In nucleotides, the CDR3 is TGTGCCAGCAGTTTGGGAGGGCTGAACACCGGGGAGCTGTTTTTT. Translation gives CASSLGGLNTGELFF. The chain carries TRBV28 and TRBJ2-2; 7 nucleotides line up with TRBD2. The trim removed 3 bases at V and 1 base at J, leaving 2 bases unmatched. Germline lookup yields CDR1 MDHEN and CDR2 SYDVKM. The CDR3 is made up of 15 amino acids.